The clone carrying this T cell receptor (beta chain) was picked up a small number of times. The data originate from a study of blood T cell repertoires in COVID-19. Study at large: COVID-19 samples collected from the United States, Italy and Spain covered acute and convalescent phases. Sample material is recorded as cDNA or gDNA derived from T cells, B-cell-depleted T cells, or PBMCs.

Clones were read by immunoSEQ multiplex PCR, and TCRdb kept only the in-frame ones, dropping some. This sample has about 130,000 clones, with around 80% found just once. The CDR3 is 14 amino acids. Germline CDR1 reads MNHEY; CDR2 reads SVGAGI. The V gene end was trimmed by 3 bases and the J gene end by 14 bases; junction bases not matched to a gene: 13. Enrollment of patients from Seattle took place during active infection, with longitudinal follow-up. Sequences were obtained from peripheral blood. The chain recombines TRBV6-5 with TRBJ2-1; 7 bases align to TRBD2. The TCR originated in a man under 40 with COVID-19, enrolled during active disease. The CDR3, as DNA: TGTGCCAGCAGTTATTACCGTACAGCGGGAAAGGAGTTCTTC. Translation: CASSYYRTAGKEFF.